The source of this T cell receptor (beta chain) is a study of human T cells and chemical hapten exposure. About the research overall: Across its 20 to 25 weeks, the study gave patients weekly diphenylcyclopropenone doses to the scalp.

As concerns this clonotype: Possible read error: a much larger clone is one base away.

Via MiXCR, TCRdb re-called the RACE reads, giving one row per CDR3 protein. The table has a few hundred thousand distinct CDR3 sequences, about 6.9% seen once; the top ten hold under 7%. The CDR3 has 15 residues. Germline lookup yields CDR1 MNHNY and CDR2 SVGAGI (reference sequence). Time point defined: patch test 2, 6 weeks after DPC sensitization. Treatment given: therapeutic diphenylcyclopropenone sensitization with weekly scalp DPC. Extraction of total RNA was performed on unfractionated whole blood. The chain couples TRBV6-6 to TRBJ1-1; D may be TRBD1 (5 bases). The input for sequencing was whole blood, taken in connection with sensitization to the hapten diphenylcyclopropenone (DPC). This TCR came from a woman aged 18-30 years with alopecia areata. Some clones in this sample may be carry-over from other donors' samples. The DNA of the CDR3 is TGTGCCAGCAGTTACTCACGGGGGATGAAGACTGAAGCTTTCTTT. Protein product: CASSYSRGMKTEAFF.